The sequence of this T cell receptor beta chain was determined in a study of T cells in Graves' hyperthyroidism and ophthalmopathy. What was amplified from RNA transcripts were TCR beta CDR3 regions. A first-round RT-PCR of the TCR CDR3 used the HTBI primer set. TCRdb analysed the multiplex PCR reads with MiXCR anew, one entry per CDR3 protein. This table holds approximately 200,000 distinct CDR3 sequences, roughly 18% found once. This clonotype occurred a few times. This may come from a read error, since a much larger clone is one base off. V shed 5 bases and J shed 4 bases, with 14 bases lying between them. From germline, CDR1 is KGHSH and CDR2 LQKENI. This CDR3 is 14 amino acids long.

This rearrangement joins TRBV18 to TRBJ2-5; a possible D gene is TRBD2 (5 bases). This TCR came from a man aged 35 to 55 with Graves' hyperthyroidism. The sequenced sample was blood. The CDR3 DNA reads as TGTGCCAGCTCATCGTTAGGGAGCAGAGAGACCCAGTACTTC. Residues: CASSSLGSRETQYF. Together with reference TRBV18 and TRBJ2-5, the CDR3 gives the full variable domain: NAGVMQNPRHLVRRRGQEARLRCSPMKGHSHVYWYRQLPEEGLKFMVYLQKENIIDESGMPKERFSAEFPKEGPSILRIQQVVRGDSAAYFCASSSLGSRETQYFGPGTRLLVL.